This T cell receptor (beta chain) was obtained from a study of CXCR3-negative and CXCR3-positive naive CD8 T cells. Whole-study findings and limits: CXCR3-positive naive cells had TRB CDR3s that were more hydrophobic than CXCR3-negative naive cells had.

Preparation of TRB cDNA libraries relied on 5' RACE carrying UMI labels. TCRdb reanalyzed the 5' RACE reads, giving one entry per CDR3 protein sequence and no DNA. The sample has about 53,000 distinct CDR3 sequences. Per germline, CDR1 SGHRS and CDR2 YFSETQ. The CDR3 contains 15 residues. Remarks on this clonotype: What it binds is not known.

The rearrangement links TRBV5-1 to TRBJ2-7; TCRdb gives TRBD1 as the D gene, but with no DNA this cannot be confirmed. The sequence derives from a human donor in good health. Some clones in this sample may be carry-over from other donors' samples. The sequencing sample was made of naive CXCR3- CD8+ T cells from blood. Sample subset: CD45RO-CCR7+CD27+CD95- naive CD8+ T cells lacking CXCR3 (TNR3-). CDR3 region: CASSFYGTGGEEQYF.